The 15 T cell receptor beta chains listed next were all sequenced from one sample in a study of shared T cell receptors in the human thymus. Only in-frame clones appear in the TCRdb table, and some are missing; sequencing was by immunoSEQ multiplex PCR. The sample consists of hundreds of thousands of clones, more than 75% of them appearing once. The same data also went into a second study, on human thymus T cells.

Sequenced input: thymocytes. These receptor sequences come from a boy in the first two years of life with a congenital heart defect.

The chain links TRBV9 to TRBJ2-7; weak D call: TRBD2 (5 bases). Trimming removed 4 bases from V and 2 bases from J, with 16 bases in between. CDR3 length: 15 amino acids. Germline CDR1 reads SGDLS; CDR2 reads YYNGEE. The CDR3 DNA reads TGTGCCAGCAGCTCCTACGGGGAGTCAACCTACGAGCAGTACTTC. This sequence encodes CASSSYGESTYEQYF.

The chain couples TRBV19 to TRBJ2-7; tentative D call: TRBD1 (5 bases). V gave up 3 bases and J gave up 2 bases, with 17 bases separating them. Germline values: CDR1 LNHDA, CDR2 SQIVND (reference sequence). This CDR3 comprises 16 residues. The CDR3 nucleotides read TGTGCCAGTAGTATGGGGCCACAAAGGTCCCCCTACGAGCAGTACTTC. Its protein product is CASSMGPQRSPYEQYF.

A single count supports this clone. The J gene is TRBJ2-5, the V gene TRBV7-6; a possible D gene is TRBD2 (6 bases). The V end lost 3 bases, the J end lost 5 bases, and 16 bases lay between the germline ends. CDR1 and CDR2 from the germline V gene are SGHVS and FNYEAQ. There are 15 residues in the CDR3. The DNA of the CDR3 is TGTGCCAGCAGCTTCCGGACTACCTCCGGGGAGACCCAGTACTTC. Translating it yields CASSFRTTSGETQYF.

The J gene is TRBJ2-5, the V gene TRBV11-2, with 9 bases identical to TRBD2. J gave up 2 bases and V 0 bases, and 13 bases lay outside the gene matches. CDR1 is SGHAT, CDR2 FQNNGV, per germline. CDR3 length equals 19 residues. CDR3 nucleotides: TGTGCCAGCAGCTTAGATCAGCGGGAGCGGGGGGACCAACAAGAGACCCAGTACTTC. Translated: CASSLDQRERGDQQETQYF.

The chain combines TRBV5-1 with TRBJ2-5; 11 nucleotides line up with TRBD2. There are 18 residues in the CDR3. Germline V gives CDR1 SGHRS, CDR2 YFSETQ. V shed 4 bases and J 0 bases; nucleotides not matched to a gene: 11. CDR3 sequence: CASSASGTSGQYQETQYF. The CDR3 nucleotides are TGCGCCAGCAGCGCCTCCGGGACTAGCGGACAATACCAAGAGACCCAGTACTTC.

The chain couples TRBV10-3 to TRBJ2-7; D gene unclear. Deletions cut 9 bases from V and 5 bases from J, with 17 bases between. The germline V gene encodes CDR1 ENHRY and CDR2 SYGVKD. The CDR3 runs to 13 residues. The CDR3 protein is CAIMSLTSDEQYF. The CDR3 DNA follows: TGTGCCATAATGTCTTTGACTTCCGACGAGCAGTACTTC.

The J gene is TRBJ1-5, the V gene TRBV2; D not certain. The CDR3 is made up of 16 amino acids. Trimming took off 6 bases at V and 2 bases at J, with 17 bases between the two ends. Germline CDR1 is SNHLY and CDR2 is FYNNEI. The CDR3 spells CASSVPGVRGNQPQHF. Here the CDR3 DNA reads TGTGCCAGCAGCGTGCCGGGAGTTAGGGGCAATCAGCCCCAGCATTTT.

This chain joins TRBV19 and TRBJ2-1; 7 bases map to TRBD2. The V segment lost 4 bases and the J segment 7 bases; nucleotides outside the gene matches: 7. Germline V gene lookup returns CDR1 LNHDA and CDR2 SQIVND (reference sequence). This CDR3 contains 14 residues. The CDR3 DNA follows: TGTGCCAGTAGTAGGGAGCGGGAAATGAATGAGCAGTTCTTC. As protein: CASSREREMNEQFF. The full variable domain, rest sourced from reference TRBV19 and TRBJ2-1, is DGGITQSPKYLFRKEGQNVTLSCEQNLNHDAMYWYRQDPGQGLRLIYYSQIVNDFQKGDIAEGYSVSREKKESFPLTVTSAQKNPTAFYLCASSREREMNEQFFGPGTRLTVL.

This chain connects TRBV4-1 to TRBJ1-1; possible D gene TRBD1, 6 bases. The CDR3 contains 14 residues. V was trimmed by 4 bases and J by 4 bases, leaving 13 bases between them. Germline CDR1 is MGHRA and CDR2 is YSYEKL. The CDR3 DNA reads as TGCGCCAGCAGCCCTTTGGGGGGGGCCACTGAAGCTTTCTTT. The encoded protein is CASSPLGGATEAFF.

The V call is TRBV7-4, the J call TRBJ1-1; TRBD1 matches 8 bases. The CDR3 loop spans 17 amino acids. After removal of 2 bases from V and 1 base from J, the junction contained 9 bases not matched to a gene. The germline gives CDR1 SGHVT, CDR2 SQSDAQ. The chain's CDR3 is CASSLPPPQGGNTEAFF. The CDR3 DNA follows: TGTGCCAGCAGCTTACCCCCCCCACAGGGGGGGAACACTGAAGCTTTCTTT.

V and J are TRBV27 and TRBJ2-7; TRBD1 is a possible D gene (6 bases). V dropped 6 bases and J dropped 5 bases, with 26 bases sitting between them. The germline gives CDR1 MNHEY, CDR2 SMNVEV (reference sequence). The CDR3 loop spans 17 amino acids. The CDR3 DNA reads TGTGCCAGCAGGCCAAAACAGGGTCCCTTACGTGTGGACGAGCAGTACTTC. Its protein is CASRPKQGPLRVDEQYF.

This chain links TRBV7-3 with TRBJ2-3; D gene unclear. V was pared by 5 bases and J by 2 bases, with 17 bases between. CDR3 size: 16 residues. Looked up from germline, CDR1 is SGHTA and CDR2 is FQGTGA. The CDR3 DNA follows: TGTGCCAGCAGCCCCCGGGTGGGTCGCCACACAGATACGCAGTATTTT. The encoded protein is CASSPRVGRHTDTQYF.

The chain employs TRBV10-3 and TRBJ1-1; 9 bases fit TRBD1. Germline lookup yields CDR1 ENHRY and CDR2 SYGVKD. Germline trimming cut 3 bases from V and 5 bases from J; bases unmatched to any gene: 13. This CDR3 is built from 17 residues. The CDR3 is CAISDRDREGVRTEAFF. The CDR3 coding sequence is TGTGCCATCAGTGATCGGGACAGGGAGGGAGTTCGGACTGAAGCTTTCTTT.

This chain connects TRBV18 to TRBJ1-3; possibly TRBD1 for D (6 bases). The CDR3 covers 16 residues. V lost 4 bases, J lost 0 bases, and 13 bases lay in between. Germline values: CDR1 KGHSH, CDR2 LQKENI. The CDR3 sequence is CASSLIRDISGNTIYF. For the CDR3, the DNA is TGTGCCAGCTCACTAATCCGGGACATCTCTGGAAACACCATATATTTT. Together with reference TRBV18 and TRBJ1-3, the CDR3 gives the full variable domain: NAGVMQNPRHLVRRRGQEARLRCSPMKGHSHVYWYRQLPEEGLKFMVYLQKENIIDESGMPKERFSAEFPKEGPSILRIQQVVRGDSAAYFCASSLIRDISGNTIYFGEGSWLTVV.

The genes are TRBV18 and TRBJ1-5; tentative D call: TRBD1 (6 bases). V lost 3 bases, J lost 0 bases, and 9 bases lay in between. Germline CDR1 and CDR2: KGHSH and LQKENI. This CDR3 has 15 amino acids. The CDR3 DNA sequence: TGTGCCAGCTCACCGACAGGATTTAGCAATCAGCCCCAGCATTTT. It yields the protein CASSPTGFSNQPQHF.